The clone carrying this T cell receptor (beta chain) was found many times. What it recognizes is unknown. This entry is derived from a study of early T cells in non-severe SARS-CoV-2 infection. Study-wide results and limits: Missing private and CD4 specificities, VDJdb matching favored anti-spike CD8 responses.

V was clipped by 7 bases and J by 8 bases, with 17 bases between them. The CDR3 runs to 13 residues. CDR1 SQVTM and CDR2 ANQGSEA come from the germline V gene. Attachment of unique molecular identifiers to individual cDNA molecules was performed. In TCRdb, the 5' RACE reads were re-called with MiXCR into one record per CDR3 protein. The sample comprises some 50,000 distinct CDR3 sequences, around 5.6% of which are singletons, and 4.5% to 5.5% rests with the top ten. The J gene is TRBJ1-4, the V gene TRBV29-1, with unresolved D. Sequenced: whole blood. The sequence was collected from an adult who was a healthcare worker with PCR-confirmed SARS-CoV-2 infection or an uninfected control (not recorded which). For the CDR3, the DNA is TGCAGCGCCCGGACTGGTTCTGGGGAAAAACTGTTTTTT. Translation gives CSARTGSGEKLFF.